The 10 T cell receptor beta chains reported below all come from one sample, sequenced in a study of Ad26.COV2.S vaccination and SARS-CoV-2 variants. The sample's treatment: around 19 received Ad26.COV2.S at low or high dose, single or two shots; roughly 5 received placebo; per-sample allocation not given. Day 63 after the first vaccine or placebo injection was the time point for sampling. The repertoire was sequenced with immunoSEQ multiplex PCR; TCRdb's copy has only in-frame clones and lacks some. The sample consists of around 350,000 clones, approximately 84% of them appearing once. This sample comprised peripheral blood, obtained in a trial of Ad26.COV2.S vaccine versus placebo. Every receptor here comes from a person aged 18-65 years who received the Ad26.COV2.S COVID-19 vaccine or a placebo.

The DNA for the CDR3 is TGTGCCAGCAGCGCATCCAACAGGGGGCATGACTATGGCTACACCTTC. It yields the protein CASSASNRGHDYGYTF. The chain carries TRBV5-6 and TRBJ1-2, with TRBD1 matching over 9 bases. Unmatched junction bases numbered 10, after V lost 4 bases and J lost 3 bases. The CDR3 covers 16 residues. Germline CDR1 is SGHDT and CDR2 is YYEEEE.

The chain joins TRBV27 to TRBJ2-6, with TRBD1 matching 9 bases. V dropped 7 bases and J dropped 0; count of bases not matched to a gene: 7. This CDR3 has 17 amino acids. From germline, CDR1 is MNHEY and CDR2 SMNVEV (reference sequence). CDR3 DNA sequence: TGTGCCAGCACCCAGGGACAGGGAAACTCTGGGGCCAACGTCCTGACTTTC. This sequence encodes CASTQGQGNSGANVLTF.

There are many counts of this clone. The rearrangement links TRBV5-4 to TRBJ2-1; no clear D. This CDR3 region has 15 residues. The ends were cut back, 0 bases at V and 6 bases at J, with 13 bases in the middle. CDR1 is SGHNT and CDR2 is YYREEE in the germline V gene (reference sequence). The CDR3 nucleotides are TGTGCCAGCAGCTTGGGCAGTCCGTCGGCCAATGAGCAGTTCTTC. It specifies CASSLGSPSANEQFF.

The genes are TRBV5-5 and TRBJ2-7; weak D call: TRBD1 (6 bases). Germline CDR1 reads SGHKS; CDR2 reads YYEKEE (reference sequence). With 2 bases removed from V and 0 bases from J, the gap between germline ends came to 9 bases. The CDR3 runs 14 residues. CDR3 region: CASSFTGSSYEQYF. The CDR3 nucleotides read TGTGCCAGCAGCTTCACAGGGAGCTCCTACGAGCAGTACTTC.

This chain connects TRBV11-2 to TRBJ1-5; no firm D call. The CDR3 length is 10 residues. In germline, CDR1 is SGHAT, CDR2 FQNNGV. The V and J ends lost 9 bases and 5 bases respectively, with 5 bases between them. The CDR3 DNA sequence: TGTGCCAGTAACTATCAGCCCCAGCATTTT. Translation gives CASNYQPQHF.

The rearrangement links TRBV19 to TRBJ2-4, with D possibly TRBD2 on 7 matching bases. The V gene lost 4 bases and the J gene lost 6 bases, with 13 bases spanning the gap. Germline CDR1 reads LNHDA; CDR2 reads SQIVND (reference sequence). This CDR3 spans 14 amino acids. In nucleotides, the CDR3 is TGTGCCAGTAGTACCACGGGGGGCAGAAACATTCAGTACTTC. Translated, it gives CASSTTGGRNIQYF.

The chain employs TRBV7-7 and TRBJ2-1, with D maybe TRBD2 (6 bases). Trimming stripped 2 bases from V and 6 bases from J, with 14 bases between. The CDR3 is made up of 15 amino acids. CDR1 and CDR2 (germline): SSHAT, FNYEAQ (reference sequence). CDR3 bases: TGTGCCAGCAGCTTACTCTCGGGAGCATCCAATGAGCAGTTCTTC. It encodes CASSLLSGASNEQFF.

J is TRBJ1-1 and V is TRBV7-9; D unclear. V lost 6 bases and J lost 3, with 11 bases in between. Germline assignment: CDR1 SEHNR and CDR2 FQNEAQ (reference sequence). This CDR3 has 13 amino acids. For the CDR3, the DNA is TGTGCCAGCAGAGGGTTTGAGGACACTGAAGCTTTCTTT. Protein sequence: CASRGFEDTEAFF.

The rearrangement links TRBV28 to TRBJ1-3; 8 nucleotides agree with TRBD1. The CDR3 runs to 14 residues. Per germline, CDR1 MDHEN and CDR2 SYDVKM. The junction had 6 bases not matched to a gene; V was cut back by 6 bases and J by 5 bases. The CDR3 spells CASRVGQGRNTIYF. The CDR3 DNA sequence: TGTGCCAGCAGGGTCGGACAGGGCAGAAACACCATATATTTT.

CDR3 bases: TGTGCCAGCAGGGGTGAAAACACCATATATTTT. Translation gives CASRGENTIYF. The genes are TRBV2 and TRBJ1-3; D is unresolved. V shed 6 bases and J shed 6 bases, with 6 bases lying between them. This CDR3 spans 11 amino acids. Germline assignment: CDR1 SNHLY and CDR2 FYNNEI. Full variable domain (missing parts from reference TRBV2 and TRBJ1-3): EPEVTQTPSHQVTQMGQEVILRCVPISNHLYFYWYRQILGQKVEFLVSFYNNEISEKSEIFDDQFSVERPDGSNFTLKIRSTKLEDSAMYFCASRGENTIYFGEGSWLTVV.